This is a list of T cell receptor beta chains from one sample in a study of a mutant IDH1 vaccine in newly diagnosed glioma. The antigens for these receptors are not known. Here immunoSEQ multiplex PCR was the method, and the copy in TCRdb shows in-frame clones only, minus some. The table includes 34,000 or so clones, around 78% detected once. The starting material was PBMCs, obtained from a glioma patient whose treatment included an IDH1 peptide vaccine. Receptor source: a man aged 25 to 40 with glioma. The CDR3 runs from the conserved cysteine through the conserved F or W. Each record gives: J gene, V gene, clone size, D gene, CDR3 protein, CDR3 DNA. The D gene is left open where the match is weak. Where a row states a size, it is once, few, many or the class of an expanded clone; other rows omit it.

TRBJ1-1,TRBV9,.,.,CASSVFADVDTEAFF,TGTGCCAGCAGCGTCTTTGCCGACGTCGACACTGAAGCTTTCTTT
TRBJ1-3,TRBV6-4,.,.,CASPLRVTGNTIYF,TGTGCCAGCCCCCTAAGGGTGACTGGAAACACCATATATTTT
TRBJ2-2,TRBV14,.,.,CASSQDSVAGELFF,TGTGCCAGCAGCCAAGATAGTGTAGCCGGGGAGCTGTTTTTT
TRBJ1-5,TRBV16,.,.,CASSPAANQPQHF,TGTGCCAGCAGCCCGGCGGCCAATCAGCCCCAGCATTTT
TRBJ2-7,TRBV7-8,.,.,CASSAIRGASYEQYF,TGTGCCAGCAGCGCCATAAGAGGAGCCTCCTACGAGCAGTACTTC
TRBJ2-3,TRBV30,.,TRBD2,CAWSAGLAGSTDTQYF,TGTGCCTGGAGTGCGGGACTAGCGGGAAGCACAGATACGCAGTATTTT
TRBJ2-7,TRBV28,.,.,CASSLGGTYEQYF,TGTGCCAGCAGTCTGGGGGGAACTTACGAGCAGTACTTC
TRBJ2-7,TRBV27,.,TRBD1,CASSLRGQGFYEQYF,TGTGCCAGCAGTTTGCGCGGACAGGGGTTCTACGAGCAGTACTTC
TRBJ2-7,TRBV2,once,.,CASVQGSSYEQYF,TGTGCCAGCGTACAGGGAAGCTCCTACGAGCAGTACTTC
TRBJ1-4,TRBV4-1,.,.,CASSHAPGLQNEKLFF,TGCGCCAGCAGCCACGCCCCGGGACTTCAAAATGAAAAACTGTTTTTT
TRBJ1-5,TRBV30,few,.,CAWSGGGDSNQPQHF,TGTGCCTGGAGTGGGGGAGGGGACAGCAATCAGCCCCAGCATTTT
TRBJ1-4,TRBV2,.,.,CASSPWGREKELFF,TGTGCCAGCAGCCCGTGGGGTCGGGAGAAGGAACTGTTTTTT
TRBJ2-1,TRBV2,.,.,CASSTYNEQFF,TGTGCCAGCAGCACCTACAATGAGCAGTTCTTC
TRBJ1-2,TRBV4-1,.,TRBD1,CASSQDPTGGGRYGYTF,TGCGCCAGCAGCCAAGACCCTACAGGGGGCGGACGCTATGGCTACACCTTC
TRBJ1-1,TRBV5-5,.,.,CASTLWWEVTEAFF,TGTGCCAGCACTCTTTGGTGGGAGGTCACTGAAGCTTTCTTT
TRBJ1-4,TRBV19,.,.,CASLDRIGYNEKLFF,TGTGCCAGCCTAGATCGGATAGGTTATAATGAAAAACTGTTTTTT
TRBJ2-7,TRBV15,.,TRBD2,CATSYSGGRAYEQYF,TGTGCCACCTCCTACTCTGGCGGGAGGGCCTACGAGCAGTACTTC
TRBJ2-5,TRBV7-2,.,TRBD2,CASTLGGSGGETQYF,TGTGCCAGCACCCTGGGAGGGTCGGGAGGGGAGACCCAGTACTTC
TRBJ2-6,TRBV30,.,.,CAWNKPFGPNSGANVLTF,TGTGCCTGGAACAAACCTTTCGGGCCCAACTCTGGGGCCAACGTCCTGACTTTC
TRBJ2-1,TRBV6-1,once,TRBD2,CASIQREGGEQFF,TGTGCCAGCATCCAGCGGGAGGGCGGGGAGCAGTTCTTC
TRBJ2-5,TRBV9,.,TRBD1,CASSGRDRGEETQYF,TGTGCCAGCAGCGGCCGGGACAGGGGTGAAGAGACCCAGTACTTC
TRBJ2-7,TRBV27,.,TRBD1,CASRPGTGSSYEQYF,TGTGCCAGCAGGCCCGGGACAGGGAGCTCCTACGAGCAGTACTTC